This is a list of T cell receptor beta chains from one sample in a study of cytomegalovirus exposure and HLA in healthy donors. The assay was immunoSEQ multiplex PCR, and TCRdb's table has in-frame clones only and misses some. The sample gives 80,000 or so clones, over 65% of which show up once; 2.5% to 3% is in the top ten. Input material: PBMCs. These receptors came from a middle-aged man in good health and CMV-seropositive. Each CDR3 is given with its conserved first and last residue. D genes are given only for firm matches. Clone size, where shown, is once, few, many, or a class for clones that have expanded.

d_gene | j_gene | abundance | v_gene | CDR3nt | CDR3aa
- | TRBJ2-1 | - | TRBV27 | TGTGCCAGCAGTTGGCGGGAAGGGGATGAGCAGTTCTTC | CASSWREGDEQFF
- | TRBJ1-1 | medium-sized | TRBV27 | TGTGCCAGCAGTCCCCTAAAGGACAGTGAAGCTTTCTTT | CASSPLKDSEAFF
- | TRBJ2-3 | - | TRBV10-1 | TGCGCCAGCAGTGAGTCGTTTAGCGCGAACACAGATACGCAGTATTTT | CASSESFSANTDTQYF
- | TRBJ2-7 | - | TRBV19 | TGTGCCAGTAGTATTCCCGGGAGCTCCTACGAGCAGTACTTC | CASSIPGSSYEQYF
TRBD1 | TRBJ1-5 | - | TRBV19 | TGTGCCAGTAGTATAGTAAGGGACAGGGACCAGCATTTT | CASSIVRDRDQHF
TRBD2 | TRBJ2-3 | - | TRBV18 | TGTGCCAGCTCACGGTTCGCTCTAGCGGGAGGAGGGGGAAGCACAGATACGCAGTATTTT | CASSRFALAGGGGSTDTQYF
- | TRBJ2-7 | once | TRBV7-9 | TGTTCCAGCAGGGAAGACGGAGCCTACGAGCAGTACTTC | CSSREDGAYEQYF
- | TRBJ2-5 | - | TRBV7-3 | TGTGCCAGCAGCCCCGTGGCGGGGCAAGAGACCCAGTACTTC | CASSPVAGQETQYF
- | TRBJ2-1 | once | TRBV6-4 | TGTGCCAGCAGTGACTCAGGGGCAGGGTCCAATGAGCAGTTCTTC | CASSDSGAGSNEQFF
TRBD1 | TRBJ1-1 | once | TRBV4-1 | TGCGCCAGCAGCCAAGGGGGACAGATGAACACTGAAGCTTTCTTT | CASSQGGQMNTEAFF
- | TRBJ2-5 | - | TRBV15 | TGTGCCACCAGCAGGGGGGGGCTGGAGACCCAGTACTTC | CATSRGGLETQYF
- | TRBJ2-7 | - | TRBV2 | TGTGCCAGCAGTTTCGCAGGGACACCCTCCTACGAGCAGTACTTC | CASSFAGTPSYEQYF
- | TRBJ1-6 | - | TRBV27 | TGTGCCAGCAGTTTAGAGCCCTTCAGGGTAACCTCACCCCTCCACTTT | CASSLEPFRVTSPLHF
TRBD1 | TRBJ2-6 | - | TRBV2 | TGTGCCAGCGACTCCGGGACAGGGATTCTTCGGGGGGCCAACGTCCTGACTTTC | CASDSGTGILRGANVLTF
- | TRBJ1-1 | - | TRBV5-6 | TGTGCCAGCAGCTTGGGTCAGGGTAGCATGAACACTGAAGCTTTCTTT | CASSLGQGSMNTEAFF
TRBD1 | TRBJ2-7 | - | TRBV5-4 | TGTGCCAGCAGCAGACAGGGGACGTACGAGCAGTACTTC | CASSRQGTYEQYF
TRBD2 | TRBJ2-3 | - | TRBV5-1 | TGCGCCAGCAATCCCAGCGGGAGCTTGAGTGCGGATACGCAGTATTTT | CASNPSGSLSADTQYF
- | TRBJ2-3 | - | TRBV14 | TGTGCCAGCAGCCAAGATGGGGGGTGGCTCGGAGATACGCAGTATTTT | CASSQDGGWLGDTQYF
TRBD2 | TRBJ2-2 | few | TRBV6-4 | TGTGCCAGCAGCATAATCAGCGGGGGATCTGGGGAGCTGTTTTTT | CASSIISGGSGELFF
- | TRBJ1-4 | - | TRBV10-3 | TGTGCCACCGCGAGGGAGAGACACCCTAATGAAAAACTGTTTTTT | CATARERHPNEKLFF
- | TRBJ2-1 | - | TRBV11-2 | TGTGCCAGCAGCTTGTTGGGGGGAACGTCCTACAATGAGCAGTTCTTC | CASSLLGGTSYNEQFF
- | TRBJ2-1 | few | TRBV14 | TGTGCCAGCAGCCTAAGCGGCTACTACAATGAGCAGTTCTTC | CASSLSGYYNEQFF
TRBD1 | TRBJ1-5 | - | TRBV7-3 | TGTGCCAGCAGCTTAGACAGGGTACAGCCCCAGCATTTT | CASSLDRVQPQHF
- | TRBJ2-6 | once | TRBV7-9 | TGTTCCAGCAGCTCAGGAGGGGTCAGGGCCAACGTCCTGACTTTC | CSSSSGGVRANVLTF
TRBD1 | TRBJ1-5 | - | TRBV25-1 | TGTGCCAGCAGTGCGGGACAGGGTAGTCAGCCCCAGCATTTT | CASSAGQGSQPQHF
- | TRBJ2-7 | - | TRBV7-9 | TGTGCCAGCAGCTTAGATGGGGGCGGCGAGCAGTACTTC | CASSLDGGGEQYF